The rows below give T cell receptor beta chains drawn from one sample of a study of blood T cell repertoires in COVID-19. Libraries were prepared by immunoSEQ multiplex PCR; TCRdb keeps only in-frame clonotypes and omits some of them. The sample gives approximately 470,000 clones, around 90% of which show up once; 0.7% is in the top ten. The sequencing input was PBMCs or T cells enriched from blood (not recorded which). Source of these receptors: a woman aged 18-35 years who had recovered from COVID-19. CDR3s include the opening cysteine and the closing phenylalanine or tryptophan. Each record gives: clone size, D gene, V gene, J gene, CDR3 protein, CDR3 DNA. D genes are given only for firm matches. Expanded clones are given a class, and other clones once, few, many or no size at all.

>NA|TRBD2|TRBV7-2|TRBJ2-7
CASSLVRGGAYEQYF
TGTGCCAGCAGCTTAGTACGCGGGGGTGCGTACGAGCAGTACTTC
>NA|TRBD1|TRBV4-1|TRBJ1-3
CASSLLQGEPGNTIYF
TGCGCCAGCAGCCTGCTACAGGGGGAGCCGGGAAACACCATATATTTT
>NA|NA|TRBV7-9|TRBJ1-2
CASSLAGQTPGNGYTF
TGTGCCAGCAGCTTAGCAGGACAGACACCAGGGAATGGCTACACCTTC
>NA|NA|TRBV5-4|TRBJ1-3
CASSQTGGKTGNTIYF
TGTGCCAGCAGCCAGACTGGGGGGAAAACTGGAAACACCATATATTTT
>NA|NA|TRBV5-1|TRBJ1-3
CASGLVGPKLGNTIYF
TGCGCCAGCGGTCTGGTGGGCCCGAAGTTAGGAAACACCATATATTTT
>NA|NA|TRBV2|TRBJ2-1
CASTIGRNEQFF
TGTGCCAGCACTATTGGGCGCAATGAGCAGTTCTTC
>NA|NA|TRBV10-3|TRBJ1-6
CAIRYGPDSPLHF
TGTGCCATCAGATATGGGCCTGATTCACCCCTCCACTTT
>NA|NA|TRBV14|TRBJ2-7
CASRLSGQGYEQYF
TGTGCCAGCAGGCTTTCAGGGCAGGGGTACGAGCAGTACTTC
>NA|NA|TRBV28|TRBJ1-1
CASSLRFTEAFF
TGTGCCAGCAGTTTACGGTTTACTGAAGCTTTCTTT
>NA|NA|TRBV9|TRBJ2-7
CASSVVRGRREQYF
TGTGCCAGCAGCGTAGTAAGGGGCCGTCGGGAGCAGTACTTC
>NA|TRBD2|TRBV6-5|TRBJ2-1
CASSPSGERLNEQFF
TGTGCCAGCAGTCCTAGCGGGGAAAGGTTGAATGAGCAGTTCTTC
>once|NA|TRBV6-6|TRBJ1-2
CASSSVAYGYTF
TGTGCCAGCAGCAGTGTAGCTTATGGCTACACCTTC
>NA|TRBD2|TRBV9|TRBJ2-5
CASSGTSGGAGETQYF
TGTGCCAGCAGCGGCACTAGCGGGGGGGCGGGAGAGACCCAGTACTTC
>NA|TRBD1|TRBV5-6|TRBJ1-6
CASSLPGQGAYSPLHF
TGTGCCAGCAGCCTACCGGGACAGGGGGCGTATTCACCCCTCCACTTT
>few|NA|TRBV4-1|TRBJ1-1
CASSRDPGHDAEAFF
TGCGCCAGCAGCCGGGATCCGGGACACGACGCTGAAGCTTTCTTT
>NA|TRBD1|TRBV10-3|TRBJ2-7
CAIQAAGTGGSYEQYF
TGTGCCATCCAAGCTGCCGGGACAGGGGGCTCCTACGAGCAGTACTTC
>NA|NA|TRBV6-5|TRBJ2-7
CASSDQGKQYF
TGTGCCAGCAGCGACCAGGGGAAGCAGTACTTC
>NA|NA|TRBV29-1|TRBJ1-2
CSVTSSYGYTF
TGCAGCGTTACATCTTCCTATGGCTACACCTTC
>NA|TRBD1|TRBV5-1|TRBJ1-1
CASSPRDRGNAEAFF
TGCGCCAGCAGCCCCCGGGACAGGGGTAACGCTGAAGCTTTCTTT
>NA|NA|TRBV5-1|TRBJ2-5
CASSLQAAQGTQYF
TGCGCCAGCAGCTTGCAGGCTGCACAAGGAACCCAGTACTTC